The 27 T cell receptor beta chains below come from one sample, sequenced in a study of blood T cell repertoires in COVID-19. The table came from immunoSEQ multiplex PCR; TCRdb's copy has only in-frame clones and leaves some out. The sample lists fewer than 350,000 clones, 89% occurring once. Sequencing used peripheral blood. The receptor set was obtained from a woman aged 60-75 years with COVID-19, enrolled during active disease.

This clone was counted a few times. The rearrangement joins TRBV2 to TRBJ1-2; D gene uncertain. This CDR3 is built from 12 residues. V was cut by 4 bases and J by 4 bases, with 7 bases left in between. Germline CDR1 and CDR2: SNHLY and FYNNEI. This CDR3 reads CASSGSVYGYTF. For the CDR3, the DNA is TGTGCCAGCAGTGGTAGCGTCTATGGCTACACCTTC.

This chain links TRBV29-1 with TRBJ2-5, with TRBD2 matching 9 bases. Losses at the gene ends were 8 bases for V and 4 bases for J; bases not matched to a gene: 5. Germline V lookup: CDR1 SQVTM, CDR2 ANQGSEA. The CDR3 has 12 amino acids. CDR3 nucleotide sequence: TGCAGCACTGCGGGGGGGCGAGAGACCCAGTACTTC. Protein product: CSTAGGRETQYF.

This clone has only a few counts. This sequence joins TRBV19 and TRBJ1-1; D unresolved. The CDR3 length is 13 residues. CDR1 and CDR2 (germline): LNHDA, SQIVND (reference sequence). V was clipped by 5 bases and J by 3 bases, with 10 bases between them. This chain's CDR3 is CASSYQEDTEAFF. For the CDR3, the DNA is TGTGCCAGTAGTTACCAGGAGGACACTGAAGCTTTCTTT.

CDR3 sequence (DNA): TGTGCCAGCAGCCCGGGGACAGGCCCGGAGACCCAGTACTTC. Translated, it gives CASSPGTGPETQYF. V is TRBV7-3 and J is TRBJ2-5; 8 positions match TRBD1. The V gene end was trimmed by 5 bases and the J gene end by 5 bases; junction bases not matched to a gene: 7. The CDR3 spans 14 residues. Germline lookup yields CDR1 SGHTA and CDR2 FQGTGA.

With respect to this clone: Other DNA sequences within the sample encode an identical CDR3. The V call is TRBV5-1, the J call TRBJ1-2, with TRBD1 matching 7 bases. This CDR3 region has 14 residues. Losses at the gene ends were 0 bases for V and 6 bases for J; bases not matched to a gene: 5. CDR1 and CDR2 from the germline V gene are SGHRS and YFSETQ. The CDR3 region is CASSLGTGGNGYTF. The CDR3 bases are TGCGCCAGCAGCTTGGGGACAGGTGGTAATGGCTACACCTTC.

The chain couples TRBV2 to TRBJ1-1; 11 positions agree with TRBD1. The CDR3 consists of 15 residues. After removal of 8 bases from V and 7 bases from J, the junction contained 12 bases not matched to a gene. Germline CDR1 and CDR2: SNHLY and FYNNEI. This chain's CDR3 is CASAGTGGTSNEAFF. The CDR3 bases are TGTGCCAGCGCTGGGACAGGGGGAACCTCGAATGAAGCTTTCTTT. The complete variable domain, with remaining parts taken from reference TRBV2 and TRBJ1-1, reads EPEVTQTPSHQVTQMGQEVILRCVPISNHLYFYWYRQILGQKVEFLVSFYNNEISEKSEIFDDQFSVERPDGSNFTLKIRSTKLEDSAMYFCASAGTGGTSNEAFFGQGTRLTVV.

Here the CDR3 reads CASSFGQGRNTEAFF. CDR3 in DNA: TGTGCCAGCAGCTTCGGACAGGGTCGGAACACTGAAGCTTTCTTT. J is TRBJ1-1 and V is TRBV11-2; 8 nucleotides agree with TRBD1. The CDR3 is made up of 15 amino acids. Germline values: CDR1 SGHAT, CDR2 FQNNGV. V shed 3 bases and J 1 base; nucleotides not matched to a gene: 4.

The chain recombines TRBV30 with TRBJ1-2; TRBD1 might be the D (6 bases). CDR1 and CDR2 from the germline V gene are GTSNPN and SVGIG (reference sequence). This CDR3 spans 13 amino acids. With 0 bases removed from V and 3 bases from J, the gap between germline ends came to 8 bases. The CDR3 DNA sequence: TGTGCCTGGAGTGTACAGGGCTACTATGGCTACACCTTC. Its protein product is CAWSVQGYYGYTF. The full variable domain, with the rest looked up from reference TRBV30 and TRBJ1-2, is SQTIHQWPATLVQPVGSPLSLECTVEGTSNPNLYWYRQAAGRGLQLLFYSVGIGQISSEVPQNLSASRPQDRQFILSSKKLLLSDSGFYLCAWSVQGYYGYTFGSGTRLTVV.

The chain has TRBV7-6 and TRBJ2-1; 7 bases line up with TRBD2. The germline V gene encodes CDR1 SGHVS and CDR2 FNYEAQ. The CDR3 runs 16 residues. Germline trimming cut 1 base from V and 4 bases from J; bases unmatched to any gene: 7. The CDR3 here is CASSLEPAGRYNEQFF. For the CDR3, the DNA is TGTGCCAGCAGCTTAGAGCCAGCGGGGAGATACAATGAGCAGTTCTTC.

The chain combines TRBV15 with TRBJ1-2; D is undetermined. In germline, CDR1 is LNHNV, CDR2 YYDKDF (reference sequence). Deletions cut 1 base from V and 2 bases from J, with 8 bases between. The CDR3 spans 14 residues. The CDR3 sequence: CATSRGQKNYGYTF. DNA for the CDR3: TGTGCCACCAGCAGAGGCCAGAAAAACTATGGCTACACCTTC.

The V gene is TRBV6-5, the J gene TRBJ1-1, with D possibly being TRBD1 (6 bases). The CDR3 length is 15 residues. Germline V gene sequence: CDR1 MNHEY, CDR2 SVGAGI. Trimming stripped 7 bases from V and 6 bases from J, with 21 bases between. The CDR3 coding sequence is TGTGCCAGCATGGGGCGAGGGGGAAGAGGGGCTGAAGCTTTCTTT. It specifies CASMGRGGRGAEAFF.

The V gene is TRBV9, the J gene TRBJ1-3; TRBD1 agrees at 9 bases. Trimming at V came to 5 bases and at J to 0 bases, leaving 3 bases not matched to a gene. CDR3 size: 15 residues. Looked up from germline, CDR1 is SGDLS and CDR2 is YYNGEE. In DNA form, the CDR3 reads TGTGCCAGCAGTTACAGGGGGCTCTCTGGAAACACCATATATTTT. As protein: CASSYRGLSGNTIYF. The variable domain in full, with the rest retrieved from reference TRBV9 and TRBJ1-3, is DSGVTQTPKHLITATGQRVTLRCSPRSGDLSVYWYQQSLDQGLQFLIQYYNGEERAKGNILERFSAQQFPDLHSELNLSSLELGDSALYFCASSYRGLSGNTIYFGEGSWLTVV.

This sequence joins TRBV11-2 and TRBJ2-3, with 7 bases fitting TRBD2. The CDR3 contains 14 residues. Trimming took 2 bases from V and 4 from J; bases not matched to a gene: 3. Germline values: CDR1 SGHAT, CDR2 FQNNGV. CDR3 loop: CASSLRGGADTQYF. The CDR3 coding sequence is TGTGCCAGCAGCTTACGTGGGGGGGCAGATACGCAGTATTTT. The full variable domain, rest sourced from reference TRBV11-2 and TRBJ2-3, is EAGVAQSPRYKIIEKRQSVAFWCNPISGHATLYWYQQILGQGPKLLIQFQNNGVVDDSQLPKDRFSAERLKGVDSTLKIQPAKLEDSAVYLCASSLRGGADTQYFGPGTRLTVL.

This chain joins TRBV5-4 and TRBJ1-1; 9 bases fit TRBD1. CDR1 and CDR2 from the germline V gene are SGHNT and YYREEE (reference sequence). The trim removed 4 bases at V and 5 bases at J, leaving 12 bases unmatched. This CDR3 is 16 amino acids long. CDR3 in amino acids: CASSPDLGQGNTEAFF. DNA of the CDR3: TGTGCCAGCAGCCCGGATTTAGGACAGGGGAATACTGAAGCTTTCTTT.

The V call is TRBV28, the J call TRBJ1-1; D is uncertain. The germline CDR1 and CDR2 sequences are MDHEN and SYDVKM. V gave up 5 bases and J gave up 6 bases, with 10 bases separating them. This CDR3 region has 12 residues. The CDR3 spells CASSTAGAEAFF. The CDR3 DNA reads TGTGCCAGCAGTACTGCGGGCGCTGAAGCTTTCTTT.

The chain carries TRBV7-3 and TRBJ2-1; 8 nucleotides agree with TRBD2. Germline V CDR1 and CDR2: SGHTA, FQGTGA. The CDR3 has 14 amino acids. Trimming removed 8 bases from V and 6 bases from J; junction bases left unmatched: 9. The CDR3 loop is CASAPGGVRNEQFF. The CDR3 DNA is TGTGCCAGCGCACCGGGAGGGGTACGCAATGAGCAGTTCTTC.

The V gene is TRBV19, the J gene TRBJ1-5; D call uncertain. The V end was cut by 2 bases, the J end by 4 bases, with 3 bases between. The length of the CDR3 is 12 residues. Germline V gives CDR1 LNHDA, CDR2 SQIVND (reference sequence). For the CDR3, the DNA is TGTGCCAGTAGTATACTGAATCAGCCCCAGCATTTT. Translation: CASSILNQPQHF.

V usage is TRBV30 and J usage is TRBJ1-2; 9 bases match TRBD1. J was trimmed by 7 bases and V by 3 bases; bases with no gene match: 6. CDR3 length: 13 residues. Germline V gene lookup returns CDR1 GTSNPN and CDR2 SVGIG (reference sequence). CDR3 DNA sequence: TGTGCCTGGAGGGGACAGGGCTCTTCTGGCTACACCTTC. This gives the protein CAWRGQGSSGYTF. The full variable domain, its missing parts supplied by reference TRBV30 and TRBJ1-2, is SQTIHQWPATLVQPVGSPLSLECTVEGTSNPNLYWYRQAAGRGLQLLFYSVGIGQISSEVPQNLSASRPQDRQFILSSKKLLLSDSGFYLCAWRGQGSSGYTFGSGTRLTVV.

The rearrangement links TRBV28 to TRBJ2-5; no firm D call. V gave up 6 bases and J gave up 4 bases, with 18 bases separating them. The germline gives CDR1 MDHEN, CDR2 SYDVKM. The CDR3 runs to 15 residues. The CDR3 bases are TGTGCCAGCAGCCTGGGCTCCGTACCGACAGAGACCCAGTACTTC. Translating it yields CASSLGSVPTETQYF.

V is TRBV5-1 and J is TRBJ1-3; no clear D. CDR1 and CDR2 (germline): SGHRS, YFSETQ. This CDR3 spans 14 amino acids. V lost 5 bases to trimming and J lost 0 bases, with 9 bases between them. The CDR3 reads CASRPLSSGNTIYF. The CDR3 DNA reads as TGCGCCAGCAGACCGCTAAGCTCTGGAAACACCATATATTTT. Variable domain in full (rest from reference TRBV5-1 and TRBJ1-3): KAGVTQTPRYLIKTRGQQVTLSCSPISGHRSVSWYQQTPGQGLQFLFEYFSETQRNKGNFPGRFSGRQFSNSRSEMNVSTLELGDSALYLCASRPLSSGNTIYFGEGSWLTVV.

The rearrangement uses TRBV3-1 (or the pseudogene TRBV3-2) and TRBJ1-2; a possible D gene is TRBD1 (5 bases). The V end was cut by 1 base, the J end by 6 bases, with 12 bases between. The CDR3 runs to 14 residues. CDR1 is LGHDT, CDR2 YNNKEL, per germline (reference sequence). The DNA for the CDR3 is TGTGCCAGCAGCCAAGCAGGCAGGGTGAATGGCTACACCTTC. It specifies CASSQAGRVNGYTF.

The chain couples TRBV7-2 to TRBJ1-2; D perhaps matches TRBD1 (6 bases). This CDR3 is 13 amino acids long. V dropped 7 bases and J dropped 3 bases, with 12 bases sitting between them. The germline CDR1 and CDR2 sequences are SGHTA and FQGNSA. For the CDR3, the DNA is TGTGCCAGCACCCAGGGACAATACTATGGCTACACCTTC. It codes for CASTQGQYYGYTF.

The rearrangement links TRBV11-2 to TRBJ2-5; TRBD2 matches 11 bases. The V gene end was trimmed by 5 bases and the J gene end by 5 bases; junction bases not matched to a gene: 4. The CDR3 extends over 14 amino acids. The germline V gene has CDR1 SGHAT and CDR2 FQNNGV. The CDR3 DNA reads TGTGCCAGCAGCCCTAGCGGGGGGCGGGAGACCCAGTACTTC. Translation: CASSPSGGRETQYF.

The rearrangement uses TRBV10-3 and TRBJ2-1; 8 nucleotides agree with TRBD2. The CDR3 sequence is 13 residues long. CDR1 is ENHRY, CDR2 SYGVKD, per germline. V shed 8 bases, J shed 8 bases, and the junction held 8 bases outside the gene matches. This CDR3 is CAIASGGPDEQFF. The CDR3 nucleotides read TGTGCCATCGCCAGCGGGGGCCCGGATGAGCAGTTCTTC.

This rearrangement joins TRBV25-1 to TRBJ2-1, with 10 positions matching TRBD2. The CDR3 loop spans 16 amino acids. V lost 3 bases, J lost 8 bases, and 10 bases stayed unmatched. Germline CDR1 and CDR2: MGHDK and SYGVNS. CDR3 coding DNA: TGTGCCAGCAGTGATCTAGCGGGGGCCGGTTTCGATGAGCAGTTCTTC. It yields the protein CASSDLAGAGFDEQFF.

The V call is TRBV15, the J call TRBJ1-4; no clear D gene. The V gene lost 0 bases and the J gene lost 0 bases, with 14 bases spanning the gap. The CDR3 runs 18 residues. Germline CDR1 and CDR2: LNHNV and YYDKDF (reference sequence). In DNA, the CDR3 is TGTGCCACCAGCAGAGATCGTAGGATTACAGCAACTAATGAAAAACTGTTTTTT. Translation: CATSRDRRITATNEKLFF. The full variable domain, with the rest looked up from reference TRBV15 and TRBJ1-4, is DAMVIQNPRYQVTQFGKPVTLSCSQTLNHNVMYWYQQKSSQAPKLLFHYYDKDFNNEADTPDNFQSRRPNTSFCFLDIRSPGLGDTAMYLCATSRDRRITATNEKLFFGSGTQLSVL.

The rearrangement uses TRBV3-1 (or the pseudogene TRBV3-2) and TRBJ2-4, with no clear D. V dropped 0 bases and J dropped 0 bases, with 3 bases sitting between them. Germline values: CDR1 LGHDT, CDR2 YNNKEL (reference sequence). The CDR3 runs 14 residues. The CDR3: CASSQDIAKNIQYF. Written as DNA, the CDR3 is TGTGCCAGCAGCCAAGACATAGCCAAAAACATTCAGTACTTC.